Below, one T cell receptor (beta chain) is given with its context. This sample was included in a study of blood T cell repertoires in COVID-19. Repertoires were generated with immunoSEQ multiplex PCR, while TCRdb's copy carries only in-frame clones and drops some. The sample has roughly 85,000 clones; over 70% are singletons. Germline V gene lookup returns CDR1 MNHEY and CDR2 SMNVEV (reference sequence). V lost 6 bases and J lost 2, with 11 bases in between. This CDR3 region has 13 residues. The sample was peripheral blood. The chain has TRBV27 and TRBJ2-7, with TRBD1 as a possible D gene (5 bases). The clonotype originates from a human donor in a cohort sampled during active COVID-19. CDR3 sequence: CASSPLGAYEQYF. DNA of the CDR3: TGTGCCAGCAGCCCTTTAGGGGCCTACGAGCAGTACTTC.